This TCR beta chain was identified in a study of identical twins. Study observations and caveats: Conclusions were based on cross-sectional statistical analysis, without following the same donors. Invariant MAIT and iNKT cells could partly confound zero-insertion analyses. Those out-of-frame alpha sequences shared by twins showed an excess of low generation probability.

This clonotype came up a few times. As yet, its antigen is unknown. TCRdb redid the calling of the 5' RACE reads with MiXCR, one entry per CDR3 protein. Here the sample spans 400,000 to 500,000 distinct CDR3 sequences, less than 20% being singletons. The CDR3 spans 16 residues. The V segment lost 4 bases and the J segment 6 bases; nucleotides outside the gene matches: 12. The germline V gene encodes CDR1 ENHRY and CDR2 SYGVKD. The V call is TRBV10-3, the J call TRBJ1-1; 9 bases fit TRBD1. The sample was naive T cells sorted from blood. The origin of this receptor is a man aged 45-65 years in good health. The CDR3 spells CAISAGVTGGTSEAFF. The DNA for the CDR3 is TGTGCCATCAGTGCTGGTGTGACAGGGGGAACCTCTGAAGCTTTCTTT.